This T cell receptor beta chain stems from a study of Tregs in tolerant kidney transplant recipients (dated by TCRdb to the late 2010s). About the investigation overall: The study applied TCRbeta sequencing to find donor-specific regulatory T cells before combined kidney and bone marrow transplantation and then followed those same cells after transplant. TCRbeta repertoire sequencing was used in a few healthy controls to compare several methods for expanding Tregs specific for an allogeneic donor.

Unstimulated Tregs (CD4+CD25+CD127-), CD4+ non-Tregs (CD4+CD25-), CD4 and CD8 cells were FACS-sorted from thawed PBMCs. Healthy control blood was obtained either as purchased buffy coats or from healthy volunteers. Healthy control blood was processed to PBMCs by Ficoll density gradient and cryopreserved, and patient PBMCs were collected before and after transplant. For this clone: Which antigen it targets is not known. Base qualities are not recorded, but no much larger clone differs from it by a single base.

What the authors observed across the whole study: The study was constrained by small patient numbers, and validation of the findings is required in larger populations and under other immunosuppression protocols. Biological reproducibility was not examined directly, but technical replication error appeared to be minimal. Expanding Tregs with activated donor B cells appeared to identify the most biologically relevant and donor-specific TCRbeta repertoire.

Genomic DNA was extracted from sorted cells with the QIAGEN DNeasy Blood and Tissue Kit for TCRbeta CDR3 sequencing. High-throughput TCRbeta CDR3 sequencing, which included PCR amplification with bias correction and internal controls, was done commercially through immunoSEQ. Concerning the study's data processing: Unique productive TCRbeta sequences were defined by CDR3 nucleotide sequence where primers matched, otherwise by CDR3 amino acid sequence with Vbeta and Jbeta genes. Sorting error was corrected by removing sequences shared between sorted populations at a frequency ratio of 2:1 or less, and the remaining shared sequences were assigned to the higher population. A sequence was defined as donor-reactive if the sequence was expanded at least 5-fold in CFSE-low cells compared with unstimulated cells and had a frequency of at least 0.01% in CFSE-low cells. Jensen-Shannon divergence calculated on the top 100 TCRbeta sequences ranked by frequency was used to measure repertoire divergence. For samples with multiple sequencing runs, sorting error was corrected separately for each run before the runs were pooled. TCRdb's version of the immuneACCESS table is confined to in-frame rearrangements and falls short of the full clone set. An unresolved V gene accounts for under half of the shortfall where checked; the remainder is of unknown origin. The DNA gave D and trimming, while V, J and clone size come from that table. The sample table lists about 240,000 clones, around 82% of them with a count of one. The ten largest clonotypes hold under 0.65% of the sample.

The CDR3 runs 16 amino acids, cysteine and phenylalanine included. CDR3 DNA only is kept here, 48 bases in frame from base 1. The germline V gene sets CDR1 to SGHRS and CDR2 to YFSETQ. The V end loses 6 bases and the J end loses 0 bases, and a stretch of 19 bases separates them. The sample was CD4+ T cells from blood. The rearranged chain carries TRBV5-1 and TRBJ2-7; the D segment may tentatively be TRBD1 or TRBD2, each giving 7 matched bases. This TCR was recovered from a human donor in good health. The CDR3 reads as follows: CASKFLPGGASYEQYF. Here is the DNA: TGCGCCAGCAAGTTCCTTCCAGGGGGGGCCTCCTACGAGCAGTACTTC.